This T cell receptor beta chain emerged from a study of T cells of healthy individuals. CDR3 length equals 15 residues. With V trimmed by 5 bases and J by 3 bases, 6 bases remained unmatched. Germline V gene lookup returns CDR1 MDHEN and CDR2 SYDVKM. Via MiXCR, TCRdb re-called the 5' RACE reads, giving one row per CDR3 protein. In the table there are about 82,000 distinct CDR3 sequences, approximately 5.4% of which are singletons. This clonotype was counted at least ten times. This chain connects TRBV28 to TRBJ2-7, with TRBD2 matching over 11 bases. The receptor's source is a female donor in good health. CDR3 sequence: CASSPTTSGIYEQYF. DNA of the CDR3: TGTGCCAGCAGTCCAACGACTAGCGGGATCTACGAGCAGTACTTC.